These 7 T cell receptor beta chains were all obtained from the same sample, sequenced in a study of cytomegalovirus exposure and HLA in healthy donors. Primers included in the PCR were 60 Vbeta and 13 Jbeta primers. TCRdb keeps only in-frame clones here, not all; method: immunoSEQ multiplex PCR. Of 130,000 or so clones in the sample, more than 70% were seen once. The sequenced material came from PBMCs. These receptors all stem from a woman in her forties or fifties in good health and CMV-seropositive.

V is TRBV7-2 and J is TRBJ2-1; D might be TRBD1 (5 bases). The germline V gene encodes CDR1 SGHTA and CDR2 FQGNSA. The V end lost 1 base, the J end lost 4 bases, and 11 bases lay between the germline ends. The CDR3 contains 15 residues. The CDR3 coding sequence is TGTGCCAGCAGCTTAGATGGGGCCCATTACAATGAGCAGTTCTTC. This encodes CASSLDGAHYNEQFF.

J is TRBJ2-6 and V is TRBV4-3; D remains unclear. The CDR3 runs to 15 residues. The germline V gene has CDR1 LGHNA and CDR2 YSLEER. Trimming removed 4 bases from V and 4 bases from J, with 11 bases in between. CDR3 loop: CASSLTLPGANVLTF. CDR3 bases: TGCGCCAGCAGCCTCACTCTCCCGGGGGCCAACGTCCTGACTTTC.

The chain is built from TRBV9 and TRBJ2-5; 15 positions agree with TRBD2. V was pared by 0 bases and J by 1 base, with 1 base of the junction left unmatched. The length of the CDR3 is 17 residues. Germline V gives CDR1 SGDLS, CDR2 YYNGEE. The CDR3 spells CASSVGTSGGAQETQYF. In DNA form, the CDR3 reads TGTGCCAGCAGCGTAGGGACTAGCGGGGGGGCCCAAGAGACCCAGTACTTC.

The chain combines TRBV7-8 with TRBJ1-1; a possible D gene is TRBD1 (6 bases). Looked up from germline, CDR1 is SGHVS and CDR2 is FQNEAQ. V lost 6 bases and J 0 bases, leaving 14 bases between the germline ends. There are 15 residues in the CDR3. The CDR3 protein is CASRPWTEMNTEAFF. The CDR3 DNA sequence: TGTGCCAGCAGACCTTGGACAGAGATGAACACTGAAGCTTTCTTT.

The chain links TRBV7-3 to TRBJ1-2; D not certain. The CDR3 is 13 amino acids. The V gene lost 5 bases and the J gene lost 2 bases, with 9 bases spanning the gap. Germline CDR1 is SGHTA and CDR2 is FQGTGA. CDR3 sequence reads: CASSEANNYGYTF. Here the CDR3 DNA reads TGTGCCAGCAGCGAGGCTAACAACTATGGCTACACCTTC.

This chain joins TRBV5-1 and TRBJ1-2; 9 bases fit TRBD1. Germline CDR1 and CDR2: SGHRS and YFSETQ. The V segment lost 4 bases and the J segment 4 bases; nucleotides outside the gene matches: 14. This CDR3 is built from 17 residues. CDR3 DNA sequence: TGCGCCAGCAGCGATCGAACAGGGGGCGCCCCACTCTATGGCTACACCTTC. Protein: CASSDRTGGAPLYGYTF.

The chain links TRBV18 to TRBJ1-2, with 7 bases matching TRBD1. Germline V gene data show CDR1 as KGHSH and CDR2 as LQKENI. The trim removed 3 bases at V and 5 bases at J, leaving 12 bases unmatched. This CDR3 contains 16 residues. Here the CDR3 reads CASSPLRRDRAYGYTF. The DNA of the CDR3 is TGTGCCAGCTCACCGCTAAGGAGGGACAGAGCTTATGGCTACACCTTC.